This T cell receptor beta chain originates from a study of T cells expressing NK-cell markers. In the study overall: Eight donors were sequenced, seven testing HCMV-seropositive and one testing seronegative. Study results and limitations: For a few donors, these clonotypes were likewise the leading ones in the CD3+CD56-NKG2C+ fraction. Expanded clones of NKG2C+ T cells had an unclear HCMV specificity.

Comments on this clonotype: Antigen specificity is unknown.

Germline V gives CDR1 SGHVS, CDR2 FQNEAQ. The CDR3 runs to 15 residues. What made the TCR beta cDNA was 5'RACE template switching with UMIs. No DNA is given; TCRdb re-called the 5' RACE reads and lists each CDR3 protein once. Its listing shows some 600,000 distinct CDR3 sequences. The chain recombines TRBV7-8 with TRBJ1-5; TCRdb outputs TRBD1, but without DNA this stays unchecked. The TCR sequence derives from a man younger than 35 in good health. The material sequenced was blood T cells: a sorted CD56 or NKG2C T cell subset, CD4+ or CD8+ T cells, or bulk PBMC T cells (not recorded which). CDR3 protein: CASSLSGTGLQPQHF.